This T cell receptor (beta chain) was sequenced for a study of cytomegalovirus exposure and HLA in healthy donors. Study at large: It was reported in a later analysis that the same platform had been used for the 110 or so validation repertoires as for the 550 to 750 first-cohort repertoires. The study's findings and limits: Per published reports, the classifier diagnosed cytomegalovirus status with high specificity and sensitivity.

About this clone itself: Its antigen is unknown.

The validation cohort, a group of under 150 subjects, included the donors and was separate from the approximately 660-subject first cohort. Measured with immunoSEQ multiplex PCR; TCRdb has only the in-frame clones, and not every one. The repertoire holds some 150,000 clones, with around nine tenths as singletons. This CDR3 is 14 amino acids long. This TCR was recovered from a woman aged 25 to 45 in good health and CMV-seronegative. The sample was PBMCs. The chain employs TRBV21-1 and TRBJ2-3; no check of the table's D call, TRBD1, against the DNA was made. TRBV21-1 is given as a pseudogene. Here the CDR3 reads CASSKSTHTDTQYF. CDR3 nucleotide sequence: TGTGCCAGCAGCAAGTCGACACACACAGATACGCAGTATTTT.